The TCR beta chain under discussion was sequenced for a study of blood T cells in healthy people across ages (dated by TCRdb to the mid-2010s). Turning to the overall study: Template switching captured roughly one uniquely barcoded TCR beta cDNA molecule per two T cells in model experiments. The study measured age-related changes in TCR beta repertoire diversity using deep sequencing normalized with unique cDNA molecular identifiers. Using the same blood draw, the study looked at two additional independent replicas of 1 million unique cDNA reads for two donors, one aged 18 to 29 and the other aged 80 or older. The donors were divided into four age groups: young (average around 17 years), middle-aged (around 41), aged (approximately 62) and long-lived (more than 75). To avoid experimental bias, donors of different ages were randomly spread across the sequencing lanes. Broader findings and caveats from the paper: Compared with the aged group, the long-lived group had more naive CD4+ T cells, fewer expanded clones and increased TCR diversity, suggesting age selection. The percentage of naive T cells measured by flow cytometry correlated strongly with observed TCR beta diversity. Since profiling was done on bulk unsorted PBMCs, naive and antigen-experienced compartments could not be conclusively compared. Estimates of total diversity based on one million sequenced T cells were considered lower bounds and underestimates. Because the CMV infection status of the donors was unknown, age-related changes in expanded clonotypes may potentially have been confounded. As age increased, observed TCR beta diversity per million T cells dropped in a roughly linear way, and a significant reduction was already evident by age roughly 40.

With respect to this clonotype: The clone's antigen remains unknown. Per-nucleotide qualities are absent, and no much larger clonotype sits a single base away.

V is cut by 0 bases and J by 5 bases, and the space between the germline ends is 16 bases. Via the germline V gene, CDR1 is MGHRA and CDR2 YSYEKL. From cysteine to phenylalanine, the CDR3 is 16 amino acids long. Only the CDR3 part of the read is kept: 48 bases, read in frame from the first base. Systemically healthy Caucasian individuals from Russia, approximately 39 in total and aged about 6 to 95 years, were included as donors. Around 10 milliliters of peripheral blood were collected from each donor into EDTA-treated Vacutainer tubes. Ficoll-Paque density-gradient centrifugation was used to isolate PBMCs, with at least 7 million per sample. Total RNA, at least 6 micrograms per sample, was extracted from PBMCs with Trizol reagent. The percentages of naive CD45RAhigh/CD27high T cells were determined by flow cytometry on a PBMC aliquot from every donor. Libraries were built with 5' RACE. A second 7 to 11 cycle PCR used a sample-barcoded 5' primer and a J-beta primer mix. A template-switch 5' adaptor carrying 12 random nucleotides introduced a unique molecular identifier onto each TCR beta cDNA molecule. Each sample yielded at least 3 million CDR3-containing paired-end reads. First-strand cDNA synthesis was performed from all RNA using the Mint cDNA synthesis kit, with priming by a TRBC-specific oligonucleotide. After uracil-DNA glycosylase treatment, a first 18-cycle PCR used universal primers M1SS and BC2_uni_R on all cDNA. The study's processing was this. For normalization, 1 million high-quality reads were randomly selected from each sample, with every read carrying a distinct molecular identifier. Instead of being binned into consensus sequences, reads that shared molecular identifiers were thrown out. MiTCR, run with a Q25 quality threshold and the strictest error-elimination algorithm, handled CDR3 identification, clonotype clustering and error correction. Lower-bound total TCR beta diversity was estimated with a nonparametric unseen species model using Euler transformation. The public reads were reprocessed in TCRdb via fastp at Q25 and MiXCR, keeping in-frame beta chains. Each CDR3 protein gets just one entry, which takes the most common genes and DNA from the rows behind it. It is TCRdb's table, rather than the study itself, that gives the V and J calls and clone size. This sample comprises 1.8 million or so distinct CDR3 sequences, roughly two fifths of them detected only once. 20% to 25% of the sample comes from the top ten.

This chain is built from TRBV4-1 and TRBJ1-2; TRBD1 is a weak D gene call, 5 bases matching. The TCR comes from a human donor in good health. Sequencing was done on a sample of blood. The CDR3 sequence is CASSQDFERRAYGYTF. The bases are TGCGCCAGCAGCCAAGATTTCGAACGCAGGGCGTATGGCTACACCTTC.